These 7 T cell receptor beta chains were sequenced from one sample in a study of naive and memory T cell subsets. Ligated cDNA underwent four rounds of PCR with nested alpha and beta constant region primers and SP2. TCRdb redid the calling of the 5' RACE reads with MiXCR, one entry per CDR3 protein. The sample records 55,000 to 65,000 distinct CDR3 sequences, 8% being singletons. TCR cDNA received a 3' ligated oligonucleotide that carried a UMI. The source is a female donor in good health.

The chain is built from TRBV6-5 and TRBJ2-7; possibly TRBD2 for D (5 bases). CDR1 and CDR2 from the germline V gene are MNHEY and SVGAGI. Deletions cut 4 bases from V and 1 base from J, with 11 bases between. There are 14 residues in the CDR3. This CDR3 is CASSSSWESYEQYF. CDR3 in DNA: TGTGCCAGCAGTTCATCCTGGGAGTCCTACGAGCAGTACTTC.

J is TRBJ2-2 and V is TRBV6-1; D is possibly TRBD1 (6 bases). CDR3 length equals 14 residues. The germline CDR1 and CDR2 sequences are MNHNS and SASEGT. The V gene lost 8 bases and the J gene lost 1 base, with 11 bases spanning the gap. In DNA form, the CDR3 reads TGTGCCAGCGGTTTGACAGGGAACACCGGGGAGCTGTTTTTT. Protein: CASGLTGNTGELFF.

This clonotype was seen at least ten times. The chain combines TRBV6-1 with TRBJ2-2; 9 bases align to TRBD1. Germline lookup yields CDR1 MNHNS and CDR2 SASEGT. V lost 8 bases to trimming and J lost 3 bases; unmatched junction nucleotides: 10. CDR3 length: 16 residues. CDR3 DNA sequence: TGTGCCAGCTATCTACCGGGACAGGGCTACACCGGGGAGCTGTTTTTT. Translation gives CASYLPGQGYTGELFF.

The chain joins TRBV20-1 to TRBJ2-7; the D gene is possibly TRBD1 (5 bases). Germline V lookup: CDR1 DFQATT, CDR2 SNEGSKA (reference sequence). The CDR3 runs to 12 residues. Between the trimmed V and J ends, which lost 0 bases and 7 bases, there was a span of 10 bases. In DNA form, the CDR3 reads TGCAGTGCTAGAGATGGGGCAAGGGAGCAGTACTTC. Translating gives CSARDGAREQYF.

The chain carries TRBV6-5 and TRBJ2-3, with 7 bases lining up with TRBD2. CDR3 size: 15 residues. Germline V CDR1 and CDR2: MNHEY, SVGAGI. Trimming cost V 4 bases and J 9 bases; bases outside gene matches: 13. DNA of the CDR3: TGTGCCAGCAGTTTACCCGGGGAGGGGTCGCGGACGCAGTATTTT. Translating gives CASSLPGEGSRTQYF.

This clonotype was picked up many times. The V call is TRBV19, the J call TRBJ2-7; 7 bases agree with TRBD2. Germline values: CDR1 LNHDA, CDR2 SQIVND (reference sequence). CDR3 length equals 14 residues. The V and J ends lost 5 bases and 4 bases, in that order; junction bases with no gene match: 8. In DNA, the CDR3 is TGTGCCAGTAGTCGCGGCGGGAGTTCTTACGAGCAGTACTTC. The encoded protein is CASSRGGSSYEQYF.

V and J are TRBV2 and TRBJ2-2; TRBD2 matches at 10 bases. V was pared by 2 bases and J by 2 bases, with 8 bases of the junction left unmatched. CDR3 length: 18 amino acids. Germline CDR1 is SNHLY and CDR2 is FYNNEI. The CDR3 region is CASSEMASGSINTGELFF. In DNA, the CDR3 is TGTGCCAGCAGTGAAATGGCTAGCGGGAGCATCAACACCGGGGAGCTGTTTTTT.